This T cell receptor beta chain emerged from a study of OX40 agonist ivuxolimab in advanced cancers. Sequencing was performed with immunoSEQ multiplex PCR; in TCRdb, only in-frame clones are kept and a portion is missing. Of around 28,000 clones listed, around 87% are singletons. This CDR3 contains 16 residues. The rearrangement links TRBV21-1 to TRBJ1-6; the D call of TRBD1 is as the table states it, not checked on the DNA. TRBV21-1 is an annotated pseudogene. Source: CD4+ or CD8+ T cells sorted from blood, taken in a trial of the OX40 agonist ivuxolimab. The receptor was derived from an adult with an advanced solid tumor such as melanoma, head and neck, liver or kidney cancer. CDR3 residues: CASSKPRQGANSPLHF. The CDR3 nucleotides read TGTGCCAGCAGCAAACCACGGCAGGGGGCTAATTCACCCCTCCACTTT.